This TCR beta chain was sequenced for a study of neurological immune-mediated disorders. Germline values: CDR1 SEHNR, CDR2 FQNEAQ (reference sequence). Trimming shortened V by 4 bases and J by 3 bases, and 14 bases separated the two germline ends. The CDR3 is 15 residues long. Study conclusions and caveats: Across subjects, expanded clones had no CDR3 amino acid sequences in common, pointing to private repertoires in all groups. HTLV-1-associated myelopathy had the most TCR clonal expansion, whereas multiple sclerosis had the least (lower than in healthy controls).

In its sample, this clonotype was seen many times. The antigen remains unidentified. One entry per CDR3 protein results from TCRdb running MiXCR on the 5' RACE reads. This repertoire shows 55,000 to 85,000 distinct CDR3 sequences, approximately 3.3% found once; its top ten account for more than 4%. The chain employs TRBV7-9 and TRBJ2-3; D possibly matches TRBD1 or TRBD2 (5 bases each). The sequenced sample consisted of PBMCs. This clonotype was sampled from a woman aged 50 to 60 with multiple sclerosis. The CDR3 bases are TGTGCCAGCAGCTCCTCGGGGCGCGAGACAGATACGCAGTATTTT. This translates into CASSSSGRETDTQYF.